Following are 25 T cell receptor beta chains from one sample sequenced in a study of graft-versus-host responses after intestinal transplantation. These receptors have no identified antigens. Profiled with immunoSEQ multiplex PCR; TCRdb holds only in-frame clones, not every one. In the table there are over 100,000 clones, just under 95% of which are singletons. This specimen consisted of unstimulated CD4+ T cells sorted from spleen or lymph node cells, obtained before intestinal transplant. The receptor source for this set is a human donor who received an intestinal transplant.

The chain combines TRBV25-1 with TRBJ2-1, with 8 nucleotides matching TRBD2. The ends lost 3 bases at V and 5 bases at J; junction bases unmatched: 9. The CDR3 has 16 residues. Germline V gene sequence: CDR1 MGHDK, CDR2 SYGVNS. CDR3 region: CASSDTLAEWDNEQFF. CDR3 DNA: TGTGCCAGCAGTGATACACTAGCGGAGTGGGACAATGAGCAGTTCTTC.

The chain recombines TRBV6-1 with TRBJ2-7; 8 nucleotides line up with TRBD2. Per the germline V gene, CDR1 is MNHNS and CDR2 is SASEGT. Trimming took 10 bases from V and 4 from J; bases not matched to a gene: 15. The CDR3 sequence is 15 residues long. Written as DNA, the CDR3 is TGTGCCACCTCCGGGGGGGGATCAAGCCTATACGAGCAGTACTTC. Its protein is CATSGGGSSLYEQYF.

The chain recombines TRBV28 with TRBJ2-3; maybe TRBD1 (6 bases). The V end lost 4 bases, the J end lost 0 bases, and 17 bases lay between the germline ends. The CDR3 is 17 residues long. Germline values: CDR1 MDHEN, CDR2 SYDVKM. The DNA for the CDR3 is TGTGCCAGCAGTTCGACAGGACCGGTACCTAGCACAGATACGCAGTATTTT. Its protein is CASSSTGPVPSTDTQYF.

As DNA, the CDR3 is TGTGCCTGGAGAGGCGGAGGCACAGATACGCAGTATTTT. Translating it yields CAWRGGGTDTQYF. The chain employs TRBV30 and TRBJ2-3, with unresolved D. Germline V gives CDR1 GTSNPN, CDR2 SVGIG (reference sequence). V lost 3 bases, J lost 1 base, and 8 bases lay in between. The CDR3 totals 13 residues.

The V and J genes are TRBV28 and TRBJ2-3; the D call may be TRBD1 or TRBD2 (6 bases each). The ends were cut back, 3 bases at V and 0 bases at J, with 16 bases in the middle. Per germline, CDR1 MDHEN and CDR2 SYDVKM. The CDR3 is 17 amino acids. The CDR3: CASSFMGGGTSTDTQYF. As DNA, the CDR3 is TGTGCCAGCAGTTTTATGGGGGGCGGGACTAGCACAGATACGCAGTATTTT. Full variable domain (outside the CDR3, taken from reference TRBV28 and TRBJ2-3): DVKVTQSSRYLVKRTGEKVFLECVQDMDHENMFWYRQDPGLGLRLIYFSYDVKMKEKGDIPEGYSVSREKKERFSLILESASTNQTSMYLCASSFMGGGTSTDTQYFGPGTRLTVL.

The gene calls are TRBV13 and TRBJ2-7; D remains unclear. Germline CDR1 is PRHDT and CDR2 is FYEKMQ (reference sequence). The CDR3 extends over 17 amino acids. Between the trimmed V and J ends, which lost 5 bases and 2 bases, there was a span of 22 bases. The CDR3 here is CASSPRPGLGGTYEQYF. In DNA form, the CDR3 reads TGTGCCAGCAGCCCCCGACCGGGTCTGGGCGGTACCTACGAGCAGTACTTC.

This chain uses TRBV6-1 with TRBJ1-1; D is unresolved. CDR3 length: 12 amino acids. Trimming left V 7 bases short and J 0 bases short, with 6 bases between. The germline V gene has CDR1 MNHNS and CDR2 SASEGT. Here the CDR3 DNA reads TGTGCCAGCAACCTAATGAACACTGAAGCTTTCTTT. Encoded protein: CASNLMNTEAFF.

The chain couples TRBV28 to TRBJ1-3; D is undetermined. Germline CDR1 MDHEN, CDR2 SYDVKM. V was shortened by 3 bases and J by 1 base, with 10 bases between the two germline ends. This CDR3 is 15 amino acids long. This CDR3 reads CASSFGLISGNTIYF. CDR3 in DNA: TGTGCCAGCAGTTTTGGATTGATTTCTGGAAACACCATATATTTT. Using reference TRBV28 and TRBJ1-3 for the parts outside the CDR3, the full variable domain is DVKVTQSSRYLVKRTGEKVFLECVQDMDHENMFWYRQDPGLGLRLIYFSYDVKMKEKGDIPEGYSVSREKKERFSLILESASTNQTSMYLCASSFGLISGNTIYFGEGSWLTVV.

V and J are TRBV28 and TRBJ1-1, with TRBD1 matching 9 bases. The CDR3 runs 13 residues. Looked up from germline, CDR1 is MDHEN and CDR2 is SYDVKM. After removal of 5 bases from V and 5 bases from J, the junction contained 3 bases not matched to a gene. The DNA of the CDR3 is TGTGCCAGCAGTCTGGACAGGGGAACTGAAGCTTTCTTT. It codes for CASSLDRGTEAFF. The full variable domain, completed using reference TRBV28 and TRBJ1-1, is DVKVTQSSRYLVKRTGEKVFLECVQDMDHENMFWYRQDPGLGLRLIYFSYDVKMKEKGDIPEGYSVSREKKERFSLILESASTNQTSMYLCASSLDRGTEAFFGQGTRLTVV.

The chain combines TRBV19 with TRBJ1-5; D is uncertain. CDR3 length: 15 amino acids. Trimming removed 1 base from V and 6 bases from J, with 13 bases in between. Germline V gene sequence: CDR1 LNHDA, CDR2 SQIVND (reference sequence). CDR3 nucleotide sequence: TGTGCCAGTAGTATAGGACTTGGTATAGTTCAGCCCCAGCATTTT. Protein: CASSIGLGIVQPQHF.

This clone was recorded only once. The chain links TRBV5-1 to TRBJ2-3; maybe TRBD1 (5 bases). V lost 0 bases and J 4 bases, leaving 9 bases between the germline ends. The CDR3 consists of 14 residues. The V gene's germline CDR1 is SGHRS and CDR2 YFSETQ. The CDR3 is CASSLAGNADTQYF. CDR3 nucleotides: TGCGCCAGCAGCTTGGCAGGGAACGCAGATACGCAGTATTTT.

This chain joins TRBV6-1 and TRBJ2-3; D uncertain. V was trimmed by 1 base and J by 0 bases, leaving 5 bases between them. Germline CDR1 MNHNS, CDR2 SASEGT. The CDR3 contains 14 residues. The CDR3 is CASSEVYSTDTQYF. In DNA, the CDR3 is TGTGCCAGCAGTGAAGTTTACAGCACAGATACGCAGTATTTT.

V and J are TRBV5-4 and TRBJ1-2; 8 bases match TRBD1. This CDR3 has 14 amino acids. V trimming: 0 bases; J trimming: 2 bases; junction bases outside the gene matches: 0. Per germline, CDR1 SGHNT and CDR2 YYREEE (reference sequence). This CDR3 reads CASSLAGGNYGYTF. In nucleotides, the CDR3 is TGTGCCAGCAGCTTGGCAGGGGGCAACTATGGCTACACCTTC.

This sequence joins TRBV5-6 and TRBJ1-4; 11 bases are shared with TRBD1. V was pared by 2 bases and J by 12 bases, with 9 bases of the junction left unmatched. This CDR3 is built from 15 residues. From germline, CDR1 is SGHDT and CDR2 YYEEEE. The CDR3 protein is CASSFTGQGDIELFF. CDR3 sequence (DNA): TGTGCCAGCAGCTTCACGGGACAGGGGGATATAGAACTGTTTTTT.

V usage is TRBV5-1 and J usage is TRBJ2-5; 8 bases are shared with TRBD1. V trimming: 5 bases; J trimming: 5 bases; junction bases outside the gene matches: 8. Germline CDR1 is SGHRS and CDR2 is YFSETQ. CDR3 length: 14 residues. CDR3 sequence reads: CASSLTGGLETQYF. Here the CDR3 DNA reads TGCGCCAGCAGTCTCACAGGGGGGTTGGAGACCCAGTACTTC.

V gene TRBV30 combines with J gene TRBJ2-1; TRBD2 is a possible D gene (6 bases). The V gene's germline CDR1 is GTSNPN and CDR2 SVGIG (reference sequence). This CDR3 has 16 amino acids. V was shortened by 0 bases and J by 4 bases, with 16 bases between the two germline ends. CDR3 loop: CAWSVPTRINYNEQFF. CDR3 coding DNA: TGTGCCTGGAGTGTCCCGACTAGGATTAATTACAATGAGCAGTTCTTC.

The V call is TRBV5-1, the J call TRBJ2-1, with 8 bases fitting TRBD2. Germline V gene lookup returns CDR1 SGHRS and CDR2 YFSETQ. The CDR3 contains 16 residues. V lost 4 bases and J lost 7; bases outside the gene matches: 13. CDR3 loop: CASSPLASGSPNEQFF. The DNA for the CDR3 is TGCGCCAGCAGCCCCCTCGCGAGCGGGAGTCCGAATGAGCAGTTCTTC.

The chain links TRBV7-9 to TRBJ2-1; TRBD2 aligns across 11 bases. The V gene end was trimmed by 3 bases and the J gene end by 6 bases; junction bases not matched to a gene: 4. CDR1 SEHNR and CDR2 FQNEAQ come from the germline V gene (reference sequence). The length of the CDR3 is 15 residues. DNA for the CDR3: TGTGCCAGCAGCTTTAGCGGGAGGGCCGTCAATGAGCAGTTCTTC. It yields the protein CASSFSGRAVNEQFF.

The CDR3 DNA reads TGTGCCAGCAGCGAGACAGGGGTCTCTGGAAACACCATATATTTT. Amino acid sequence: CASSETGVSGNTIYF. The chain combines TRBV9 with TRBJ1-3; TRBD1 aligns across 8 bases. The CDR3 contains 15 residues. The J segment lost 0 bases and the V segment lost 3 bases, leaving 2 bases of the junction unmatched. Germline-derived CDR1 and CDR2 are SGDLS and YYNGEE.

The chain is built from TRBV7-3 and TRBJ2-1; the match to TRBD2 covers 9 bases. Germline V gene data show CDR1 as SGHTA and CDR2 as FQGTGA. V shed 4 bases, J shed 7 bases, and the junction held 8 bases outside the gene matches. The CDR3 totals 15 residues. CDR3 region: CASSSTGLADNEQFF. CDR3 coding DNA: TGTGCCAGCAGCTCAACGGGACTAGCAGATAATGAGCAGTTCTTC.

This chain links TRBV27 with TRBJ2-2, with D tentatively TRBD2 (5 bases). The V end lost 8 bases, the J end lost 2 bases, and 15 bases lay between the germline ends. The CDR3 is 15 amino acids. The germline V gene has CDR1 MNHEY and CDR2 SMNVEV (reference sequence). CDR3 DNA sequence: TGTGCCAGCGTTCAAACGGGGATAAACACCGGGGAGCTGTTTTTT. Its translation is CASVQTGINTGELFF.

The chain links TRBV18 to TRBJ1-2; 7 bases fit TRBD1. With V trimmed by 2 bases and J by 5 bases, 8 bases remained unmatched. Germline CDR1 reads KGHSH; CDR2 reads LQKENI. The CDR3 sequence is 15 residues long. Written as DNA, the CDR3 is TGTGCCAGCTCACCAAATTCCCGGGACAGTTATGGCTACACCTTC. This encodes CASSPNSRDSYGYTF.

This chain connects TRBV4-1 to TRBJ2-3; weak D call: TRBD1 (6 bases). The CDR3 runs to 15 residues. Looked up from germline, CDR1 is MGHRA and CDR2 is YSYEKL. V lost 2 bases and J lost 0, with 9 bases in between. CDR3 region: CASSQSGVSTDTQYF. DNA for the CDR3: TGCGCCAGCAGCCAATCAGGGGTGAGCACAGATACGCAGTATTTT.

J is TRBJ1-5 and V is TRBV19; 9 nucleotides match TRBD1. Per the germline V gene, CDR1 is LNHDA and CDR2 is SQIVND (reference sequence). Losses at the gene ends were 0 bases for V and 1 base for J; bases not matched to a gene: 4. The CDR3 contains 17 residues. The CDR3 nucleotides are TGTGCCAGTAGTATAGATTGGGGACAGGGCAGCAATCAGCCCCAGCATTTT. It encodes CASSIDWGQGSNQPQHF.

The rearrangement joins TRBV4-2 to TRBJ2-5, with D maybe TRBD1 (6 bases). The end of the DNA fits TRBJ2-7 better, so the J call may be wrong. CDR1 is LGHNA, CDR2 YNFKEQ, per germline. The CDR3 spans 14 residues. CDR3 in amino acids: CASSNRDISYEQYF. In DNA form, the CDR3 reads TGTGCCAGCAGCAACCGGGACATCTCCTACGAGCAGTACTTC.